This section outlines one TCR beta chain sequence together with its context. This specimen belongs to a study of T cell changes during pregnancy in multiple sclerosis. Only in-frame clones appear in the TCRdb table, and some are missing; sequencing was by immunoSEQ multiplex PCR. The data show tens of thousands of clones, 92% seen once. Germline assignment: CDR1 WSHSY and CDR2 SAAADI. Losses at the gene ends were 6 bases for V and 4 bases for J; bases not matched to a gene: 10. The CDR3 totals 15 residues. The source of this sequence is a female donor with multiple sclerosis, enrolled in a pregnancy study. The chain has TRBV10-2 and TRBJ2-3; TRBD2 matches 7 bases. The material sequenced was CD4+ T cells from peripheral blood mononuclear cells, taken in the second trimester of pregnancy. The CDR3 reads CASRDGGGPSDTQYF. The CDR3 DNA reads TGCGCCAGCAGAGACGGGGGAGGGCCCTCAGATACGCAGTATTTT.